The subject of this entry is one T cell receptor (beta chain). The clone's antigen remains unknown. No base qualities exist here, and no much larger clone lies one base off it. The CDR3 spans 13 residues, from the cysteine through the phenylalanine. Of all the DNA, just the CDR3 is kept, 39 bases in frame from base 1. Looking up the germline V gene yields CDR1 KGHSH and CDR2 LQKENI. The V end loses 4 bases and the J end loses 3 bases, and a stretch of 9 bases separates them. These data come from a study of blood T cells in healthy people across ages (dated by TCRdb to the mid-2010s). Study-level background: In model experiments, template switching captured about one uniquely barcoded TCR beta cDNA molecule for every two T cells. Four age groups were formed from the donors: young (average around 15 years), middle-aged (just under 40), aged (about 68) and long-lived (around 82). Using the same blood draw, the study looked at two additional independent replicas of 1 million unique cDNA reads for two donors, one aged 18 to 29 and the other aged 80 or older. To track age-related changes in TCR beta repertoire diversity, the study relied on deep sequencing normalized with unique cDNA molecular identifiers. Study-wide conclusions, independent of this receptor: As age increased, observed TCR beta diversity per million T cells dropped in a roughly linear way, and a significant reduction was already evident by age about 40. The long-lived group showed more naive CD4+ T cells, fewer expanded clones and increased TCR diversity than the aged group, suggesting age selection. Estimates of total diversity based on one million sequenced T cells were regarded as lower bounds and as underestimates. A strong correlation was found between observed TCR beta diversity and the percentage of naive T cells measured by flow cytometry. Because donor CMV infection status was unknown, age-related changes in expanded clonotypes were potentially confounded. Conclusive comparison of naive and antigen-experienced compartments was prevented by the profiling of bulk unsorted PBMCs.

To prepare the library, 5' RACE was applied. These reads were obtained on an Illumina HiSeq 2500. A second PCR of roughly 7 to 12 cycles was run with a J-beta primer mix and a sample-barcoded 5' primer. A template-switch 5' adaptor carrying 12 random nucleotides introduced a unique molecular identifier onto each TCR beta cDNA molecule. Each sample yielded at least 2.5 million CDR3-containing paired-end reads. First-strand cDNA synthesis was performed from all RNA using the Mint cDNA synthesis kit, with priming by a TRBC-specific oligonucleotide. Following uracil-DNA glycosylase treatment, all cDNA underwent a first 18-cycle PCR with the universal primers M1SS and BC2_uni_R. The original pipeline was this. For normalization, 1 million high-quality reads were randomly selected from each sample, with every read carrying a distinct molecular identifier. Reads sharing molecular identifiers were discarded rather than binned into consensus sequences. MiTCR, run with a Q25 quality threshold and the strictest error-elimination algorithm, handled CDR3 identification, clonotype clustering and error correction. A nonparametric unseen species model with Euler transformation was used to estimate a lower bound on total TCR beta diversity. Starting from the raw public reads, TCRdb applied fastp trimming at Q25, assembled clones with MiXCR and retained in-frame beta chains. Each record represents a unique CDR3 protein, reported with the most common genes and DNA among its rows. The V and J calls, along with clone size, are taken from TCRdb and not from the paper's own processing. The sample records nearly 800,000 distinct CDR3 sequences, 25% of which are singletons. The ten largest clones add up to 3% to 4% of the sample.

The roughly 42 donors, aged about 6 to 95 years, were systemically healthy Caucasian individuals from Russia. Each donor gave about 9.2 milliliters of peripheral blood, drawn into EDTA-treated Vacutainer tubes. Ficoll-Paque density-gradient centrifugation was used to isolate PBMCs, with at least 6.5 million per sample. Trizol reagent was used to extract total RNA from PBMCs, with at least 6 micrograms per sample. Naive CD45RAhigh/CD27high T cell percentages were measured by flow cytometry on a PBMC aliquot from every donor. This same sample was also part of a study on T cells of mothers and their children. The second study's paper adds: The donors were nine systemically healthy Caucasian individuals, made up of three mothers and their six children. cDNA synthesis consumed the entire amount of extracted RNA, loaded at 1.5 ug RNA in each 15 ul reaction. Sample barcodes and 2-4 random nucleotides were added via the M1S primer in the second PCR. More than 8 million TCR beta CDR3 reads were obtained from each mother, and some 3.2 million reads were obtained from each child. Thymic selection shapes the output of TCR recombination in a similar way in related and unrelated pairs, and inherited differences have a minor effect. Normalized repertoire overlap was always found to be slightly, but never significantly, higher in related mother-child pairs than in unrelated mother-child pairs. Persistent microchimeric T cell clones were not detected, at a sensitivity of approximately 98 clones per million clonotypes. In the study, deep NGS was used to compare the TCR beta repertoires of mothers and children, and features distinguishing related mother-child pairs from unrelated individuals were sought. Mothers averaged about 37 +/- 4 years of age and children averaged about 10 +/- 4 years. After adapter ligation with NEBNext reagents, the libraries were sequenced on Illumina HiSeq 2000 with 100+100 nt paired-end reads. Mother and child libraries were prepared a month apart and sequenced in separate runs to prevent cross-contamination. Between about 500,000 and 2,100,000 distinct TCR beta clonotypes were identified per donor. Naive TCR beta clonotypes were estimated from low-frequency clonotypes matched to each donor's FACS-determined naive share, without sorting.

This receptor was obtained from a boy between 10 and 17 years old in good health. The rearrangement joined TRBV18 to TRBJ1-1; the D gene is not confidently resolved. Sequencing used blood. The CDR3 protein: CASSRGEDTEAFF. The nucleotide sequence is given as TGTGCCAGCTCACGCGGGGAGGACACTGAAGCTTTCTTT.